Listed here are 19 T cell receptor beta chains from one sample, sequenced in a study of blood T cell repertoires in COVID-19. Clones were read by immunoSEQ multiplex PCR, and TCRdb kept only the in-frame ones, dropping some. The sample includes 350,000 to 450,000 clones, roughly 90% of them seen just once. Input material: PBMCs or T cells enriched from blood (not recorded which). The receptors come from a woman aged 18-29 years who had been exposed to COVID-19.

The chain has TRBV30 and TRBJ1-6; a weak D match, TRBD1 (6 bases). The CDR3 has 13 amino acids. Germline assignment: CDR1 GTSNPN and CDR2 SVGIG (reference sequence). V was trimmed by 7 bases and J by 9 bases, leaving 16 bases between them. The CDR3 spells CAFQGFPPSPLHF. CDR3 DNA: TGTGCCTTTCAGGGGTTCCCCCCTTCACCCCTCCACTTT. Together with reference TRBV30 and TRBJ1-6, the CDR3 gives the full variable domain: SQTIHQWPATLVQPVGSPLSLECTVEGTSNPNLYWYRQAAGRGLQLLFYSVGIGQISSEVPQNLSASRPQDRQFILSSKKLLLSDSGFYLCAFQGFPPSPLHFGNGTRLTVT.

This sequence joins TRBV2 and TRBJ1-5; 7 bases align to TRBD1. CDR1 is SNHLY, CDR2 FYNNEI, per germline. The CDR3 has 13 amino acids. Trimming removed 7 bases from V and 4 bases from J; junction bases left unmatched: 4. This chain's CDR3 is CASIGTENQPQHF. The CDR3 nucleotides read TGTGCCAGCATCGGGACAGAAAATCAGCCCCAGCATTTT.

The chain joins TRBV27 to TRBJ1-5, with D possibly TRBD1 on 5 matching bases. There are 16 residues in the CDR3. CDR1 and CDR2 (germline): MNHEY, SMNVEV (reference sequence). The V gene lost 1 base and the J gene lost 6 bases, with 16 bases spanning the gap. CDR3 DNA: TGTGCCAGCAGTTTATATGCAGTGGGGGGGGGTCAGCCCCAGCATTTT. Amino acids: CASSLYAVGGGQPQHF.

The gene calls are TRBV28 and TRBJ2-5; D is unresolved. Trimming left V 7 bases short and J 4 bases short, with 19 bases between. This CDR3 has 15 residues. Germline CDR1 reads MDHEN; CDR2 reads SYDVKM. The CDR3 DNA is TGTGCCAGCAAGTCAAATGTCGCGGCCGGAGAGACCCAGTACTTC. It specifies CASKSNVAAGETQYF.

Written as DNA, the CDR3 is TGTGCCACCAGCAGAGGGACAGGTGGCACAGATACGCAGTATTTT. This gives the protein CATSRGTGGTDTQYF. The rearrangement uses TRBV15 and TRBJ2-3, with TRBD1 matching over 7 bases. The CDR3 covers 15 residues. With V trimmed by 1 base and J by 1 base, 2 bases remained unmatched. CDR1 and CDR2 (germline): LNHNV, YYDKDF (reference sequence).

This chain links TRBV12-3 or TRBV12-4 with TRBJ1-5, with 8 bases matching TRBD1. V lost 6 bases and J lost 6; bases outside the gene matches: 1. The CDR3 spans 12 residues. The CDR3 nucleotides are TGTGCCAGCAGGACAGGGGTTCAGCCCCAGCATTTT. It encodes CASRTGVQPQHF.

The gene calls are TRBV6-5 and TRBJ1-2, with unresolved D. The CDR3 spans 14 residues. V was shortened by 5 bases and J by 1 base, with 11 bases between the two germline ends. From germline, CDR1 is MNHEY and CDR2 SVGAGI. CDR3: CASSPISSNYGYTF. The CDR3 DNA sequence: TGTGCCAGCAGTCCTATTTCAAGTAACTATGGCTACACCTTC.

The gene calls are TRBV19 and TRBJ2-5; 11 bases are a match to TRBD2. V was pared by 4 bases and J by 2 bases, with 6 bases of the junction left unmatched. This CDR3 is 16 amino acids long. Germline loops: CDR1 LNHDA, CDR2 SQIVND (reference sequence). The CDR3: CASSTLLAGGQETQYF. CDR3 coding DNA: TGTGCCAGTAGTACCCTGCTAGCGGGGGGACAAGAGACCCAGTACTTC.

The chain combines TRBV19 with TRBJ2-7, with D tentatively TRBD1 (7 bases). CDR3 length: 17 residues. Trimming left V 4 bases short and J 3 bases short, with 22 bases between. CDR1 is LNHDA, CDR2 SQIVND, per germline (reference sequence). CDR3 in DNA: TGTGCCAGTAGTAACAGAGGAGGGGGCGCAGCGGTCTACGAGCAGTACTTC. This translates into CASSNRGGGAAVYEQYF.

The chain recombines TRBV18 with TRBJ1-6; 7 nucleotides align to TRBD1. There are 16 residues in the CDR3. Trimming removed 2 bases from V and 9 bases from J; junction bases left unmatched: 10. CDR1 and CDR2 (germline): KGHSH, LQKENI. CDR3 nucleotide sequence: TGTGCCAGCTCACCAACGGGAGGGGGCACAGGTTCACCCCTCCACTTT. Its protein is CASSPTGGGTGSPLHF.

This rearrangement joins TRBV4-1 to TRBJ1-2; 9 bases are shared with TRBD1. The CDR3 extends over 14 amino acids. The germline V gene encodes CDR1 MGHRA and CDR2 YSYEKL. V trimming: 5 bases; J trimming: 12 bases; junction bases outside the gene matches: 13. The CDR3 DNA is TGCGCCAGCAGCGGACCCAGCGGGACAGGGACTCACACCTTC. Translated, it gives CASSGPSGTGTHTF.

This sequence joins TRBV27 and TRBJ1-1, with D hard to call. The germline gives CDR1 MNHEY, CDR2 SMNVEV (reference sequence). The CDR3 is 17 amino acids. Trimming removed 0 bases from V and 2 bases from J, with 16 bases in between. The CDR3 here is CASSLSILGDTNTEAFF. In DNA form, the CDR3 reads TGTGCCAGCAGTTTATCAATCTTGGGCGACACAAACACTGAAGCTTTCTTT.

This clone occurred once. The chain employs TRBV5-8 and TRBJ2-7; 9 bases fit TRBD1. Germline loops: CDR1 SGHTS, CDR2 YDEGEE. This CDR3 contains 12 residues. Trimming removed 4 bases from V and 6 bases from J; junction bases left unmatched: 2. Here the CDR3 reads CASSADRGEQYF. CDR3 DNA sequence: TGTGCCAGCAGCGCGGACAGGGGCGAGCAGTACTTC.

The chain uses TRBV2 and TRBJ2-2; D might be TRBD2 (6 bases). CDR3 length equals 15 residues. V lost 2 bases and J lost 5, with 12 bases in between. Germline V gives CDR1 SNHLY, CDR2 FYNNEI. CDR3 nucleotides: TGTGCCAGCAGTGAATTGGCGGGGAGTACCGGGGAGCTGTTTTTT. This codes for CASSELAGSTGELFF.

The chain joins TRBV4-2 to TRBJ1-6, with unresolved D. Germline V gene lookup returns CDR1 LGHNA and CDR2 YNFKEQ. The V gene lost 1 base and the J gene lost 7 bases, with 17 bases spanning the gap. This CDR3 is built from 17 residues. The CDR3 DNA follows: TGTGCCAGCAGCCAAGGAGAAGGTACAGATTGGAATTCACCCCTCCACTTT. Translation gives CASSQGEGTDWNSPLHF.

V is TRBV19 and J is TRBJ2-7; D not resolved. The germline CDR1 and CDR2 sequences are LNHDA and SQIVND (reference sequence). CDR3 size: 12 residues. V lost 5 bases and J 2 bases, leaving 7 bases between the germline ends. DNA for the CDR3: TGTGCCAGTAGTTCCAGGACCTACGAGCAGTACTTC. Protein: CASSSRTYEQYF.

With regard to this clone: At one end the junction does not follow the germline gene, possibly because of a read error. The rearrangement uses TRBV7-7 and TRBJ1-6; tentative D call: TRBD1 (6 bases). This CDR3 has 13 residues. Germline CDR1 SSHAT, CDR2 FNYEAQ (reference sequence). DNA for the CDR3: TGTGCTAGCAGCTTAGACAGGAATTCACCCCTCCACTTT. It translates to CASSLDRNSPLHF.

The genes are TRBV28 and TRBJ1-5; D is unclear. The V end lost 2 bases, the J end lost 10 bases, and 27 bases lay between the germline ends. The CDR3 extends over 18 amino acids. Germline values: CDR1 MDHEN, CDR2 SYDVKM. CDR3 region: CASSLDPTRGILRGPQHF. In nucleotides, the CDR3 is TGTGCCAGCAGTTTAGATCCAACCAGAGGGATCTTAAGAGGCCCCCAGCATTTT.

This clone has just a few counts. This chain's CDR3 is CASSVAGGLGTEAFF. The CDR3 region has the DNA TGTGCCAGCAGCGTAGCTGGAGGGTTGGGGACTGAAGCTTTCTTT. V gene TRBV9 combines with J gene TRBJ1-1; no firm D call. Trimming cost V 0 bases and J 5 bases, with 14 bases left between them. This CDR3 region has 15 residues. The germline gives CDR1 SGDLS, CDR2 YYNGEE.